This TCR beta chain emerged from a study of monozygotic twins with inflammatory bowel disease. Study-level points and caveats: Healthy co-twins showed greater TCRbeta diversity (inverse Simpson) than IBD patients.

Without any T cell sorting, total RNA was isolated from whole blood. As for this clonotype: The antigen is unknown.

TCRdb re-called the 5' RACE reads; every CDR3 protein appears as one record, without DNA. The table lists over 110,000 distinct CDR3 sequences. The CDR3 covers 14 residues. Germline V gene lookup returns CDR1 DFQATT and CDR2 SNEGSKA (reference sequence). V gene TRBV20-1 combines with J gene TRBJ2-1; as DNA is missing, the TRBD2 call by TCRdb cannot be tested. Sequenced input: blood. The receptor's source is a human donor with ulcerative colitis or Crohn's disease, or a healthy co-twin of an affected twin (not recorded which). CDR3 amino acids: CSANLLGEGHEQFF.